This T cell receptor beta chain is from a study of blood T cell repertoires in COVID-19 (dated by TCRdb to about 2020). For context, the study as a whole: The collaborator samples originated in the United States, Italy and Spain and spanned the acute and convalescent phases of COVID-19. The material from the prospective study consisted of cDNA or gDNA derived from T cells, B-cell-depleted T cells, or PBMCs. Subjects who had been exposed to COVID-19, were actively infected with it, or had recovered from it provided the deeply sampled blood TCRbeta repertoires that made up the dataset. The repertoires were released in a freely available public database meant as a resource for research on the immune response to SARS-CoV-2. The samples were drawn from the first 160 participants of the ongoing ImmuneRACE study and from 1,254 subjects provided by 6 global collaborators. Sample metadata almost always included a de-identified subject ID, COVID-19 status, age in years and sex. Where available, HLA class I and class II types were obtained from metadata supplied by the sample provider rather than from assay-based typing.

This clone was seen a few times. Its recognized antigen is unknown. The sample holds no much larger clone one base away, and base qualities are not on file. TCRbeta CDR3 regions were amplified from genomic DNA using the immunoSEQ Assay, a bias-controlled multiplex PCR. In the authors' own workflow: Nucleated cell counts per sample were estimated from amplification of reference gene primers within the assay. To quantify the absolute abundance of each unique TCRbeta CDR3 rearrangement, sequence reads were collapsed and filtered. For each sample, productive Simpson clonality was calculated by taking the square root of Simpson's diversity index across productive rearrangements. The table comes from immuneACCESS by way of TCRdb, which keeps in-frame sequences with V and J called. Part of the clones is missing from these tables; in studies checked, under half for an unresolved V gene and the rest for unknown reasons. The D gene and trimming were derived from the DNA, and the V and J assignments and clone size from that table. This sample is represented by over 150,000 clones; 83% of them were singletons. Together, the top ten hold around 2.1% of the sample.

Points the paper makes about the study in general: The amount of clinical and demographic metadata varied by source and participant and was provided uncurated.

V is cut by 5 bases and J by 4 bases, and the space between the germline ends is 14 bases. Taken from cysteine to phenylalanine, the CDR3 has 14 residues. The only DNA kept is the CDR3, 42 bases in frame from the first base. Looking up the germline V gene (reference sequence) yields CDR1 LNHDA and CDR2 SQIVND. Each collaborating institution followed its own protocols to collect whole blood in K2EDTA tubes. For TCRbeta analysis, collaborators shipped samples as frozen whole blood, isolated PBMCs, or DNA extracted from either of those sample types. This receptor was identified in an elderly woman with acute or convalescent COVID-19. Sample: peripheral blood. The V gene is TRBV19 and the J gene is TRBJ1-1; a tentative D call is TRBD1 (5 bases match). The base sequence is TGTGCCAGTAGTGCTCGGGAGGGGCGCACTGAAGCTTTCTTT. It translates as CASSAREGRTEAFF.